One sample yielded the 4 T cell receptor beta chains listed below, sequenced in a study of T cells in tuberculosis. The assay was immunoSEQ multiplex PCR, and TCRdb's table has in-frame clones only and misses some. The sample has about 45,000 clones, roughly 94% seen once; the top ten hold about 2%. The specimen sequenced was PBMCs. The receptors shown here come from a donor between 10 and 35 years old with latent tuberculosis or without tuberculosis infection. Some clones in this sample may be carry-over from other donors' samples.

The chain has TRBV11-2 and TRBJ1-1, with 9 bases that match TRBD1. Germline CDR1 is SGHAT and CDR2 is FQNNGV. V shed 5 bases, J shed 4 bases, and the junction held 2 bases outside the gene matches. CDR3 size: 13 residues. The CDR3, as DNA: TGTGCCAGCAGCCCGGACAGGGGCACTGAAGCTTTCTTT. This codes for CASSPDRGTEAFF.

This clone appeared a few times. The genes are TRBV6-1 and TRBJ2-1; TRBD1 matches at 8 bases. This CDR3 has 16 residues. Germline CDR1 and CDR2: MNHNS and SASEGT. Trimming at V came to 1 base and at J to 2 bases, leaving 4 bases not matched to a gene. The CDR3 nucleotides are TGTGCCAGCAGTGAAGAAACGGGACAGGCCTACAATGAGCAGTTCTTC. Translating it yields CASSEETGQAYNEQFF.

The J gene is TRBJ2-1, the V gene TRBV7-7; 7 nucleotides align to TRBD1. Trimming cost V 5 bases and J 1 base; bases outside gene matches: 14. The CDR3 sequence is 18 residues long. Germline assignment: CDR1 SSHAT and CDR2 FNYEAQ (reference sequence). The CDR3 spells CASSRDPGQRSSYNEQFF. CDR3 in DNA: TGTGCCAGCAGCCGGGATCCGGGACAGAGATCGTCCTACAATGAGCAGTTCTTC.

The J gene is TRBJ2-7, the V gene TRBV6-1, with D possibly being TRBD1 (6 bases). Trimming removed 6 bases from V and 3 bases from J, with 18 bases in between. Per the germline V gene, CDR1 is MNHNS and CDR2 is SASEGT. The CDR3 loop spans 15 amino acids. This chain's CDR3 is CASSDPPGANYEQYF. DNA of the CDR3: TGTGCCAGCAGCGACCCCCCAGGGGCTAACTACGAGCAGTACTTC.